The T cell receptor beta chain under discussion was sequenced for a study of blood T cells in healthy people across ages. Findings of the study overall: Any changes in expanded clonotypes were possibly confounded, as donor CMV status remained unknown. TCR beta diversity correlated strongly with naive T cell percentage.

The individuals who served as donors were healthy Caucasians living in Russia, aged roughly 6 to 100. Looked up from germline, CDR1 is MDHEN and CDR2 is SYDVKM. V shed 3 bases and J shed 9 bases, with 18 bases lying between them. The CDR3 covers 15 residues. Note on this clonotype: Its antigen remains unidentified.

Using a J-beta primer mix together with a sample-barcoded 5' primer, a second PCR was run for about 6 to 12 cycles. A tag from a template-switch adaptor with 12 random nucleotides marked each cDNA molecule. TCRdb analysed the 5' RACE reads with MiXCR anew, one entry per CDR3 protein. The sample lists roughly 680,000 distinct CDR3 sequences; 40% to 65% were seen once. This clonotype was obtained from a woman of 80 years or more in good health. The specimen sequenced was blood. The chain couples TRBV28 to TRBJ2-1; possible D gene TRBD1, 5 bases. The DNA for the CDR3 is TGTGCCAGCAGTTTGTCATCAGGGTTCTCCGGTGAGCAGTTCTTC. This translates into CASSLSSGFSGEQFF.